Below, 21 T cell receptor beta chains from the same sample are listed, as sequenced in a study of monozygotic twins with inflammatory bowel disease. TCRdb derives one entry per CDR3 protein from the 5' RACE reads, leaving out DNA. In total, the table holds fewer than 350,000 distinct CDR3 sequences. Sequenced sample: blood. Receptor source: a human donor with ulcerative colitis or Crohn's disease, or a healthy co-twin of an affected twin (not recorded which).

The V call is TRBV29-1, the J call TRBJ2-7; the TCRdb call, TRBD2, lacks DNA for checking. Per the germline V gene, CDR1 is SQVTM and CDR2 is ANQGSEA. The CDR3 covers 15 residues. CDR3 sequence reads: CSVAGTSGRLGEQYF.

The V gene is TRBV7-9, the J gene TRBJ1-1; TCRdb lists TRBD1, though no DNA is available to test this call. The CDR3 loop spans 17 amino acids. Germline V lookup: CDR1 SEHNR, CDR2 FQNEAQ (reference sequence). CDR3 protein: CASSLGGAGQGGTEAFF.

The chain couples TRBV19 to TRBJ2-5. Looked up from germline, CDR1 is LNHDA and CDR2 is SQIVND (reference sequence). The CDR3 runs 13 residues. The CDR3 here is CASSIIRQETQYF.

The chain has TRBV3-1 and TRBJ2-3. Germline V CDR1 and CDR2: LGHDT, YNNKEL (reference sequence). The CDR3 totals 15 residues. The CDR3 sequence: CASSQDLDFTDTQYF.

V and J are TRBV7-9 and TRBJ1-2; TCRdb proposes TRBD1, but this gene call is untestable without DNA. The CDR3 is 12 amino acids. CDR1 SEHNR and CDR2 FQNEAQ come from the germline V gene (reference sequence). The CDR3 loop reads CASSLEGLGYTF.

The V gene is TRBV5-1, the J gene TRBJ2-3; TCRdb indicates TRBD2, and absent DNA this call remains unverified. The length of the CDR3 is 18 residues. CDR1 SGHRS and CDR2 YFSETQ come from the germline V gene. CDR3 region: CASQPGHTGLASTDTQYF. Variable domain in full (rest from reference TRBV5-1 and TRBJ2-3): KAGVTQTPRYLIKTRGQQVTLSCSPISGHRSVSWYQQTPGQGLQFLFEYFSETQRNKGNFPGRFSGRQFSNSRSEMNVSTLELGDSALYLCASQPGHTGLASTDTQYFGPGTRLTVL.

The chain uses TRBV29-1 and TRBJ1-3; TCRdb designates TRBD1, a call that cannot be tested without DNA. The CDR3 loop spans 14 amino acids. CDR1 SQVTM and CDR2 ANQGSEA come from the germline V gene. The CDR3 region is CSVEDPGHGNTIYF.

The rearrangement joins TRBV7-9 to TRBJ1-6; as DNA is missing, the TRBD1 call by TCRdb cannot be tested. Germline V gene lookup returns CDR1 SEHNR and CDR2 FQNEAQ (reference sequence). The CDR3 totals 15 residues. CDR3 loop: CASSLGGTVNSPLHF.

The chain recombines TRBV5-1 with TRBJ2-7. Germline loops: CDR1 SGHRS, CDR2 YFSETQ. The CDR3 is 13 residues long. The CDR3 spells CASSLQQSYEQYF.

This chain uses TRBV7-9 with TRBJ1-1. Germline CDR1 and CDR2: SEHNR and FQNEAQ (reference sequence). The CDR3 extends over 12 amino acids. CDR3 protein: CASSSMNTEAFF.

The CDR3 here is CASGTQESYEQYF. This sequence joins TRBV11-1 and TRBJ2-7; the D call from TCRdb, TRBD1, cannot be confirmed without DNA. The CDR3 covers 13 residues. The germline gives CDR1 SGHAT, CDR2 FQDESV (reference sequence).

This chain connects TRBV5-1 to TRBJ2-1; TCRdb reports TRBD2, a call that lacks DNA to check it against. CDR1 SGHRS and CDR2 YFSETQ come from the germline V gene. The CDR3 runs 16 residues. CDR3 in amino acids: CASSPSDLTGSNEQFF. Full variable domain (outside the CDR3, taken from reference TRBV5-1 and TRBJ2-1): KAGVTQTPRYLIKTRGQQVTLSCSPISGHRSVSWYQQTPGQGLQFLFEYFSETQRNKGNFPGRFSGRQFSNSRSEMNVSTLELGDSALYLCASSPSDLTGSNEQFFGPGTRLTVL.

V and J are TRBV20-1 and TRBJ2-6; TCRdb designates TRBD1, a call that cannot be tested without DNA. The CDR3 contains 13 residues. The germline V gene encodes CDR1 DFQATT and CDR2 SNEGSKA (reference sequence). The CDR3 protein is CRPDRAGANVLTF.

The genes are TRBV15 and TRBJ2-2. The CDR3 totals 16 residues. Germline-derived CDR1 and CDR2 are LNHNV and YYDKDF (reference sequence). The CDR3 spells CATSRDARANTGELFF. Based on the CDR3 plus reference TRBV15 and TRBJ2-2, the full variable domain is DAMVIQNPRYQVTQFGKPVTLSCSQTLNHNVMYWYQQKSSQAPKLLFHYYDKDFNNEADTPDNFQSRRPNTSFCFLDIRSPGLGDTAMYLCATSRDARANTGELFFGEGSRLTVL.

The V gene is TRBV7-2, the J gene TRBJ2-1; TCRdb selects TRBD1, and the lack of DNA leaves this call unchecked. This CDR3 has 15 residues. CDR1 and CDR2 (germline): SGHTA, FQGNSA. This CDR3 reads CASRMKGQGAGEQFF.

The J gene is TRBJ1-2, the V gene TRBV28; TCRdb designates TRBD1, a call that cannot be tested without DNA. The CDR3 extends over 16 amino acids. The germline gives CDR1 MDHEN, CDR2 SYDVKM. Here the CDR3 reads CASSQGTGGKNYGYTF.

The rearrangement joins TRBV7-9 to TRBJ2-7. CDR3 size: 14 residues. Germline CDR1 and CDR2: SEHNR and FQNEAQ (reference sequence). CDR3: CASSPEFTPREQYF. The full variable domain, its missing parts supplied by reference TRBV7-9 and TRBJ2-7, is DTGVSQNPRHKITKRGQNVTFRCDPISEHNRLYWYRQTLGQGPEFLTYFQNEAQLEKSRLLSDRFSAERPKGSFSTLEIQRTEQGDSAMYLCASSPEFTPREQYFGPGTRLTVT.

The V gene is TRBV20-1, the J gene TRBJ2-7; TCRdb lists TRBD1, though no DNA is available to test this call. CDR3 size: 15 residues. Looked up from germline, CDR1 is DFQATT and CDR2 is SNEGSKA (reference sequence). The CDR3 sequence is CSAVTSGPGPYEQYF.

The chain employs TRBV4-3 and TRBJ2-5; absent DNA, TCRdb's TRBD1 call cannot be checked. CDR1 is LGHNA and CDR2 is YSLEER in the germline V gene. The CDR3 is 18 residues long. The CDR3 spells CAGSQDLIGAPKQETQYF.

The chain has TRBV7-6 and TRBJ2-1; with no DNA, the TCRdb D assignment of TRBD2 cannot be verified. This CDR3 contains 13 residues. Germline CDR1 reads SGHVS; CDR2 reads FNYEAQ. The CDR3 spells CASTLAVGSEQFF.

This chain uses TRBV6-2 or TRBV6-3 with TRBJ1-5. CDR3 length: 14 residues. Per the germline V gene, CDR1 is MNHEY and CDR2 is SVGEGT. The CDR3: CASSLGARNQPQHF.